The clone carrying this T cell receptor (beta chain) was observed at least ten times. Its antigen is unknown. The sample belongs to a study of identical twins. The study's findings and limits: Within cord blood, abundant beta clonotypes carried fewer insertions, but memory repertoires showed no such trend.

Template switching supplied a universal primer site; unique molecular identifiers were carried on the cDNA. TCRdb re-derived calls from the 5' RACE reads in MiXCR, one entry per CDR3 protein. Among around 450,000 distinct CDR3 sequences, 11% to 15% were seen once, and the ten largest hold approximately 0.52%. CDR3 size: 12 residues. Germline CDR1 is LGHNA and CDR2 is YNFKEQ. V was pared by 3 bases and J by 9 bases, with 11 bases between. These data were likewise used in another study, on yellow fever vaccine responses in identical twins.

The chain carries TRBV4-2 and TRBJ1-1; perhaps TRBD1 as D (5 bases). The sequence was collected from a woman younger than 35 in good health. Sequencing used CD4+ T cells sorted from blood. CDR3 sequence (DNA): TGTGCCAGCAGCCAGCAGGGAGGTCAAGCTTTCTTT. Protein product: CASSQQGGQAFF.